These 15 T cell receptor beta chains came from one sample sequenced in a study of long-term antiretroviral therapy in people with HIV. At the survey level, the v3.0 immunoSEQ assay was run. Assay: immunoSEQ multiplex PCR; the TCRdb copy retains only in-frame clones and omits some. Of about 25,000 clones in the sample, around 83% were seen once. Sample: unsorted PBMCs, taken 3 years after starting antiretroviral therapy. The receptors were gathered from a young man with HIV.

By share of the sample, this clone is medium-sized. The rearrangement uses TRBV11-3 and TRBJ1-4; no clear D. The V end was cut by 5 bases, the J end by 1 base, with 14 bases between. The CDR3 sequence is 16 residues long. Germline CDR1 is SGHNT and CDR2 is YENEEA. CDR3 loop: CASSPPRPGTNEKLFF. The CDR3 bases are TGTGCCAGCAGCCCCCCCCGTCCGGGAACTAATGAAAAACTGTTTTTT.

V is TRBV27 and J is TRBJ2-1; 9 bases fit TRBD2. The CDR3 consists of 12 residues. Germline CDR1 and CDR2: MNHEY and SMNVEV (reference sequence). Trimming removed 1 base from V and 13 bases from J; junction bases left unmatched: 2. The CDR3, as DNA: TGTGCCAGCAGTTTATTGGGGACTAGCCAGTTCTTC. Its translation: CASSLLGTSQFF.

This chain connects TRBV11-2 to TRBJ1-5, with D unresolved. This CDR3 spans 15 amino acids. Per the germline V gene, CDR1 is SGHAT and CDR2 is FQNNGV. V lost 0 bases and J lost 6, with 12 bases in between. The CDR3 loop reads CASSLDAGYGQPQHF. As DNA, the CDR3 is TGTGCCAGCAGCTTAGATGCGGGGTACGGTCAGCCCCAGCATTTT.

The chain combines TRBV2 with TRBJ1-6, with 9 bases lining up with TRBD1. In germline, CDR1 is SNHLY, CDR2 FYNNEI. The trim removed 7 bases at V and 8 bases at J, leaving 9 bases unmatched. This CDR3 comprises 15 residues. The CDR3 loop is CASTRDRASDSPLHF. The CDR3 DNA is TGTGCCAGCACCCGGGACAGGGCCAGCGATTCACCCCTCCACTTT.

The CDR3 loop reads CASRTGQMNTEAFF. In DNA form, the CDR3 reads TGTGCCAGCAGGACAGGGCAAATGAACACTGAAGCTTTCTTT. The gene calls are TRBV6-1 and TRBJ1-1, with 7 bases aligning to TRBD1. The CDR3 runs 14 residues. J lost 0 bases, V lost 6 bases, and 4 bases had no gene match. The germline V gene encodes CDR1 MNHNS and CDR2 SASEGT.

This rearrangement joins TRBV9 to TRBJ2-5; D is unresolved. V gave up 0 bases and J gave up 0 bases, with 6 bases separating them. Germline values: CDR1 SGDLS, CDR2 YYNGEE. This CDR3 is built from 14 residues. In DNA, the CDR3 is TGTGCCAGCAGCGTAGATGGGAACCAAGAGACCCAGTACTTC. As protein: CASSVDGNQETQYF.

This rearrangement joins TRBV29-1 to TRBJ1-4, with 8 nucleotides matching TRBD1. The ends lost 7 bases at V and 8 bases at J; junction bases unmatched: 6. The CDR3 is 12 amino acids. Germline V gives CDR1 SQVTM, CDR2 ANQGSEA. In nucleotides, the CDR3 is TGCAGCGCCCGGACAGGGAGAGAAAAACTGTTTTTT. Its protein is CSARTGREKLFF.

The chain combines TRBV19 with TRBJ1-2; 9 bases are shared with TRBD1. CDR1 LNHDA and CDR2 SQIVND come from the germline V gene (reference sequence). CDR3 size: 13 residues. J was trimmed by 8 bases and V by 7 bases; bases with no gene match: 8. CDR3: CASNRGPNEGYTF. In nucleotides, the CDR3 is TGTGCCAGTAACAGGGGGCCGAATGAAGGCTACACCTTC.

V is TRBV6-1 and J is TRBJ2-7; no firm D call. Germline V gives CDR1 MNHNS, CDR2 SASEGT. The CDR3 has 14 residues. V shed 3 bases and J shed 0 bases, with 9 bases lying between them. The CDR3 coding sequence is TGTGCCAGCAGTGATGGGCATCACTCCTACGAGCAGTACTTC. As protein: CASSDGHHSYEQYF.

V and J are TRBV7-9 and TRBJ1-4; D not resolved. The germline V gene has CDR1 SEHNR and CDR2 FQNEAQ (reference sequence). Trimming took 2 bases from V and 8 from J, leaving 18 bases between them. The CDR3 is made up of 16 amino acids. CDR3 amino acids: CASSLPFEGPGEKLFF. CDR3 sequence (DNA): TGTGCCAGCAGCTTACCATTCGAGGGTCCGGGGGAAAAACTGTTTTTT. Using reference TRBV7-9 and TRBJ1-4 for the parts outside the CDR3, the full variable domain is DTGVSQNPRHKITKRGQNVTFRCDPISEHNRLYWYRQTLGQGPEFLTYFQNEAQLEKSRLLSDRFSAERPKGSFSTLEIQRTEQGDSAMYLCASSLPFEGPGEKLFFGSGTQLSVL.

CDR3: CASSTWDRVDEQFF. The CDR3 DNA follows: TGTGCCAGCAGCACGTGGGACAGGGTGGATGAGCAGTTCTTC. The V gene is TRBV7-6, the J gene TRBJ2-1; 9 bases match TRBD1. J was trimmed by 8 bases and V by 5 bases; bases with no gene match: 7. From germline, CDR1 is SGHVS and CDR2 FNYEAQ. This CDR3 contains 14 residues.

The rearrangement links TRBV5-1 to TRBJ2-1; D unclear. There are 11 residues in the CDR3. Trimming took 1 base from V and 7 from J, leaving 3 bases between them. Germline V CDR1 and CDR2: SGHRS, YFSETQ. CDR3 coding DNA: TGCGCCAGCAGCTTGTGGAATGAGCAGTTCTTC. Its protein product is CASSLWNEQFF. Using reference TRBV5-1 and TRBJ2-1 for the parts outside the CDR3, the full variable domain is KAGVTQTPRYLIKTRGQQVTLSCSPISGHRSVSWYQQTPGQGLQFLFEYFSETQRNKGNFPGRFSGRQFSNSRSEMNVSTLELGDSALYLCASSLWNEQFFGPGTRLTVL.

The chain recombines TRBV7-9 with TRBJ1-4; D remains unclear. The CDR3 contains 15 residues. The germline V and J ends were trimmed by 5 bases and 8 bases, with 18 bases remaining between them. Germline loops: CDR1 SEHNR, CDR2 FQNEAQ (reference sequence). This CDR3 is CASSPPFDGREKLFF. CDR3 coding DNA: TGTGCCAGCAGCCCCCCTTTCGATGGTCGGGAAAAACTGTTTTTT.

The chain has TRBV4-2 and TRBJ2-1; 11 nucleotides agree with TRBD2. The CDR3 has 15 amino acids. J was trimmed by 2 bases and V by 5 bases; bases with no gene match: 2. Germline CDR1 reads LGHNA; CDR2 reads YNFKEQ. The CDR3, as DNA: TGTGCCAGCAGCAATAGCGGGGGGGCCTACAATGAGCAGTTCTTC. It codes for CASSNSGGAYNEQFF.

The V call is TRBV5-1, the J call TRBJ2-1; TRBD2 matches 10 bases. Germline lookup yields CDR1 SGHRS and CDR2 YFSETQ. The V gene end was trimmed by 7 bases and the J gene end by 4 bases; junction bases not matched to a gene: 5. The CDR3 is 14 amino acids. Here the CDR3 DNA reads TGCGCCAGCGAGCGGGGGGGCCTTTACAATGAGCAGTTCTTC. The encoded protein is CASERGGLYNEQFF.